These T cell receptor beta chains were read from a single sample in a study of neurological immune-mediated disorders. MiXCR, applied by TCRdb to the 5' RACE reads, yields one record per CDR3 protein. The sample has approximately 50,000 distinct CDR3 sequences, 3% to 3.5% seen once. The sample was PBMCs. The receptor set was obtained from a man aged 35 to 55 with multiple sclerosis. CDR3s leave out the opening cysteine and the closing phenylalanine or tryptophan. D genes are given only for firm matches.

d_gene,j_gene,v_gene,len,CDR3aa
.,TRBJ2-5,TRBV5-1,12,ASSLVGIAQTQY
.,TRBJ1-5,TRBV7-8,12,ASSLGGGYQPQH
.,TRBJ1-1,TRBV5-1,14,ASSLWRGHPGNEAF
.,TRBJ1-3,TRBV2,9,ASRRQDTIY
.,TRBJ1-6,TRBV12-3/TRBV12-4,14,ASSLGHFTLNSPFH
TRBD2,TRBJ2-3,TRBV12-3/TRBV12-4,13,ASSLGGSNTDTQY
.,TRBJ1-3,TRBV10-3,10,ATAGKRDTIY
TRBD1,TRBJ1-4,TRBV20-1,12,SARPGQTNEKLF
.,TRBJ2-5,TRBV10-3,11,AILAGPQETQY
.,TRBJ1-2,TRBV29-1,10,SVAQSNYGYT
.,TRBJ2-5,TRBV5-1,10,ASSGSQETQY
.,TRBJ2-4,TRBV29-1,10,SVRITGNIQY
.,TRBJ2-7,TRBV10-1,14,ASSDPRDTVTGEQY
TRBD1,TRBJ2-5,TRBV5-5,12,ASSGGTGGETQY
TRBD1,TRBJ2-1,TRBV7-6,12,ASSSGQGGDEQF
TRBD1,TRBJ1-5,TRBV20-1,14,SATRGQGYTNQPQH
TRBD1,TRBJ2-3,TRBV12-3/TRBV12-4,10,ASRAGTGAQY
.,TRBJ1-6,TRBV4-1,14,ASSQDVVSYNSPLN
TRBD1,TRBJ2-2,TRBV29-1,13,SVGGQGVYTGELF
.,TRBJ2-3,TRBV7-3,14,ASSLWATPGGDTQY
.,TRBJ1-3,TRBV2,10,ASSRSGNTIY
.,TRBJ2-7,TRBV10-3,13,AISESSDRAYEQY
TRBD2,TRBJ2-1,TRBV11-2,16,ASSHGLAGGSSYNEQF
.,TRBJ1-5,TRBV20-1,11,SATDGNNQPQH
.,TRBJ2-3,TRBV20-1,14,SARDRAGLGTDTQY
.,TRBJ2-1,TRBV24-1,12,ATSDPRSYNEQF
.,TRBJ2-4,TRBV6-2/TRBV6-3,14,ASSPVSETTKNIQY
.,TRBJ2-7,TRBV29-1,10,SVEAGSYEQY
.,TRBJ1-1,TRBV6-5,12,ASRITGSGTEAF
TRBD2,TRBJ2-3,TRBV6-5,15,ASSYSASGGSTDTQY
.,TRBJ2-3,TRBV20-1,11,SALGQSTDTQY
.,TRBJ1-2,TRBV20-1,10,SATSPGDGYT
TRBD2,TRBJ2-1,TRBV7-6,13,ASSPGLARSNEQF
.,TRBJ2-2,TRBV10-2,14,ASSAVGTPPTGELF
TRBD1,TRBJ2-1,TRBV5-1,12,ASSFRTGSDEQF
TRBD1,TRBJ2-1,TRBV12-3/TRBV12-4,13,ASSFFGQGYNEQF
.,TRBJ2-5,TRBV29-1,9,STGVGETQY
.,TRBJ2-2,TRBV5-5,11,ASSLADPGELF
.,TRBJ2-6,TRBV11-2,12,ASSPPSGANVLT
.,TRBJ2-5,TRBV20-1,9,SARVQKTQY
TRBD2,TRBJ2-1,TRBV3-1,13,ASSQRGLGDNEQF
.,TRBJ1-5,TRBV10-3,11,AANDRRNQPQN
TRBD1,TRBJ2-7,TRBV5-5,14,ASSLEGTGVPYEQY
.,TRBJ2-1,TRBV7-6,12,ASSPSHLGNEQF
TRBD2,TRBJ2-3,TRBV6-6,14,ASSFLAGGNTDTQY
.,TRBJ1-2,TRBV5-1,13,ASSLAGGSFYGYT
.,TRBJ2-7,TRBV5-1,11,ASSLEGRYEQY
.,TRBJ1-2,TRBV6-5,12,ASSFSGSYYGYT
TRBD2,TRBJ2-7,TRBV20-1,14,SARLPGGGFSYEQY
.,TRBJ1-1,TRBV18,9,ASSPGVEAF
.,TRBJ1-6,TRBV20-1,10,SPGTGHSPLH
.,TRBJ2-3,TRBV29-1,12,SAWFSQGTDTQY
.,TRBJ2-4,TRBV28,12,ASSQGQAKNIQY
.,TRBJ2-3,TRBV29-1,12,SVLRGRSTDTQY
.,TRBJ1-6,TRBV20-1,14,SARPPGQGSDSPLN
TRBD1,TRBJ1-6,TRBV15,12,ATSRGDRGSPLN
.,TRBJ1-4,TRBV12-3/TRBV12-4,12,ASSLAGNREKLF
.,TRBJ2-6,TRBV10-3,13,AISGSGSGANVLT
.,TRBJ1-6,TRBV10-3,13,AISESTASRSPLH